This T cell receptor (beta chain) came from a study of blood T cell repertoires in COVID-19. Background on the study: Sites across the United States, Italy and Spain contributed samples from acute and convalescent COVID-19. Sources were T cells, B-cell-depleted T cells, or PBMCs; the material itself was cDNA or gDNA.

Libraries were prepared by immunoSEQ multiplex PCR; TCRdb keeps only in-frame clonotypes and omits some of them. The table records 90,000 to 140,000 clones, 85% of them present only once. This receptor was taken from a man aged 50 to 59 with acute or convalescent COVID-19. The sequenced material came from peripheral blood.

CDR3 in DNA: TGTGCCAGCAGCTTAGTGGCGGCAGTCAATTCACCCCTCCACTTT. Translating it yields CASSLVAAVNSPLHF. The chain couples TRBV7-2 to TRBJ1-6; D unclear. This CDR3 comprises 15 residues. CDR1 is SGHTA and CDR2 is FQGNSA in the germline V gene. Trimming stripped 1 base from V and 7 bases from J, with 11 bases between.